Shown below are 12 T cell receptor beta chains from a single sample sequenced in a study of identical twins. TCRdb re-called the 5' RACE reads with MiXCR, one entry per CDR3 protein. The repertoire has under 900,000 distinct CDR3 sequences, over 15% of them found once; the top ten carry roughly 14%. This sample also appeared in a second study, on T cells expressing NK-cell markers.

Sequenced: PBMCs. These receptors originate from a woman aged 18 to 35 in good health.

This chain links TRBV9 with TRBJ2-1; the D call may be TRBD1 or TRBD2 (6 bases each). V was clipped by 3 bases and J by 5 bases, with 18 bases between them. The CDR3 length is 16 residues. In germline, CDR1 is SGDLS, CDR2 YYNGEE. The CDR3 spells CASSESTTGANNEQFF. CDR3 nucleotide sequence: TGTGCCAGCAGCGAGTCTACGACGGGGGCCAACAATGAGCAGTTCTTC.

This clonotype was seen a few times. The chain links TRBV7-6 to TRBJ2-2; D might be TRBD2 (6 bases). The CDR3 length is 15 residues. Germline V gene lookup returns CDR1 SGHVS and CDR2 FNYEAQ. Trimming left V 5 bases short and J 4 bases short, with 14 bases between. The CDR3 DNA reads TGTGCCAGCAGCCCAATGACTAGGCTCACCGGGGAGCTGTTTTTT. It encodes CASSPMTRLTGELFF.

The rearrangement uses TRBV20-1 and TRBJ2-2; no clear D gene. CDR1 and CDR2 from the germline V gene are DFQATT and SNEGSKA (reference sequence). Trimming removed 4 bases at V and 2 bases at J, with 11 bases between. The CDR3 runs 14 residues. CDR3 sequence: CSANRALNTGELFF. CDR3 coding DNA: TGCAGTGCTAATCGAGCGCTCAACACCGGGGAGCTGTTTTTT.

This chain connects TRBV9 to TRBJ2-3; the match to TRBD2 covers 7 bases. The CDR3 spans 16 residues. Trimming cost V 0 bases and J 2 bases; bases outside gene matches: 6. Germline V gene sequence: CDR1 SGDLS, CDR2 YYNGEE. For the CDR3, the DNA is TGTGCCAGCAGCGTAGGGCTAGCGGATACCACAGATACGCAGTATTTT. This sequence encodes CASSVGLADTTDTQYF.

V gene TRBV20-1 combines with J gene TRBJ2-1; 9 bases match TRBD2. Losses at the gene ends were 0 bases for V and 4 bases for J; bases not matched to a gene: 4. The CDR3 contains 15 residues. Germline loops: CDR1 DFQATT, CDR2 SNEGSKA (reference sequence). The CDR3 bases are TGCAGTGCTAGAGAATCTAGCGGGGTATACAATGAGCAGTTCTTC. Protein product: CSARESSGVYNEQFF.

The rearrangement links TRBV7-8 to TRBJ2-7; D might be TRBD1 or TRBD2, each matching 6 bases. This CDR3 contains 15 residues. Germline CDR1 reads SGHVS; CDR2 reads FQNEAQ. V gave up 3 bases and J gave up 2 bases, with 14 bases separating them. CDR3 loop: CASSFGGGETYEQYF. The DNA for the CDR3 is TGTGCCAGCAGCTTCGGAGGGGGTGAAACCTACGAGCAGTACTTC.

In this sample, this clonotype turned up many times. The chain combines TRBV20-1 with TRBJ2-5, with D possibly TRBD1 on 6 matching bases. Germline V gene sequence: CDR1 DFQATT, CDR2 SNEGSKA (reference sequence). V was clipped by 6 bases and J by 4 bases, with 18 bases between them. The CDR3 has 14 amino acids. The CDR3 DNA follows: TGCAGTGCCCAGTTCCGGGACATCGGAGAGACCCAGTACTTC. Protein sequence: CSAQFRDIGETQYF.

This chain links TRBV3-1 with TRBJ1-1; 9 bases map to TRBD1. The ends lost 3 bases at V and 5 bases at J; junction bases unmatched: 7. Germline V gene lookup returns CDR1 LGHDT and CDR2 YNNKEL (reference sequence). This CDR3 comprises 15 residues. As DNA, the CDR3 is TGTGCCAGCAGCCAGAGGGACAGGGCTGGAACTGAAGCTTTCTTT. This sequence encodes CASSQRDRAGTEAFF.

This clonotype was observed a few times. The chain couples TRBV7-9 to TRBJ2-1, with 11 bases lining up with TRBD2. J lost 8 bases, V lost 4 bases, and 10 bases had no gene match. The CDR3 contains 16 residues. The V gene's germline CDR1 is SEHNR and CDR2 FQNEAQ (reference sequence). As DNA, the CDR3 is TGTGCCAGCAGCTATATGACTAGCGGGAATCGCGATGAGCAGTTCTTC. This sequence encodes CASSYMTSGNRDEQFF.

This clonotype was picked up a small number of times. This CDR3 reads CASSLADRPYEQYF. The CDR3 nucleotides are TGTGCCAGCAGCTTAGCTGACAGGCCCTACGAGCAGTACTTC. V usage is TRBV7-9 and J usage is TRBJ2-7; D perhaps matches TRBD1 (6 bases). CDR3 length equals 14 residues. Looked up from germline, CDR1 is SEHNR and CDR2 is FQNEAQ (reference sequence). Trimming took 0 bases from V and 2 from J, leaving 8 bases between them.

The chain employs TRBV20-1 and TRBJ2-1; D is undetermined. The V and J ends lost 3 bases and 0 bases respectively, with 6 bases between them. The CDR3 has 13 residues. The germline gives CDR1 DFQATT, CDR2 SNEGSKA (reference sequence). DNA of the CDR3: TGCAGTGCTAGGGAGCTCTCCTACAATGAGCAGTTCTTC. Its translation: CSARELSYNEQFF.

This clonotype was observed a few times. The rearrangement joins TRBV20-1 to TRBJ1-6, with TRBD1 identical over 8 bases. Trimming took 6 bases from V and 7 from J; bases not matched to a gene: 5. Per the germline V gene, CDR1 is DFQATT and CDR2 is SNEGSKA (reference sequence). The CDR3 is made up of 13 amino acids. CDR3 sequence reads: CSAWGQANSPLHF. The CDR3 DNA is TGCAGTGCCTGGGGACAGGCGAATTCACCCCTCCACTTT.